Here is one T cell receptor beta chain with its context. The TCR beta libraries used approximately 2 micrograms of genomic DNA that came from cryopreserved PBMCs. The data are from a study of cytotoxic CD8 clonotypes in ibrutinib-treated CLL. Study in general: Of a cohort that held 10 to 12 relapsed/refractory and some 15 treatment-naive patients, some 17 were IGHV unmutated.

The ends were cut back, 6 bases at V and 5 bases at J, with 13 bases in the middle. This CDR3 spans 14 amino acids. In germline, CDR1 is MNHNS, CDR2 SASEGT. Sequenced by immunoSEQ multiplex PCR; TCRdb stores in-frame clones only, minus some. The profile shows 150,000 or so clones, 70% to 90% of them singletons. The chain uses TRBV6-1 and TRBJ1-4; possible D gene TRBD1, 6 bases. The source was PBMCs, collected after 24 months of ibrutinib treatment. This receptor was obtained from a human donor with chronic lymphocytic leukemia. CDR3 in amino acids: CASRADSSNEKLFF. In DNA form, the CDR3 reads TGTGCCAGCAGGGCGGACAGCTCCAATGAAAAACTGTTTTTT.